These T cell receptor beta chains were read from a single sample in a study of OX40 agonist ivuxolimab in advanced cancers. Only in-frame clones appear in the TCRdb table, and some are missing; sequencing was by immunoSEQ multiplex PCR. The table has approximately 35,000 clones, roughly 80% seen once. Sequencing was performed on CD4+ or CD8+ T cells sorted from blood, taken in a trial of the OX40 agonist ivuxolimab. The receptors here all came from an adult with an advanced solid tumor such as melanoma, head and neck, liver or kidney cancer. CDR3s leave out the opening cysteine and the closing phenylalanine or tryptophan.

TRBV11-3	TRBJ2-5	ASSASGGVAQETQY
TRBV2	TRBJ2-5	ASTGPQETQY
TRBV21-1	TRBJ1-4	ASSYRQGSGANEKLF
TRBV7-2	TRBJ2-3	ASSLAPADTQY
TRBV6-1	TRBJ1-2	ASSVGQGPNYGYT
TRBV27	TRBJ2-7	ASSGPGLAGERAYEQY
TRBV4-1	TRBJ2-3	ASSQTGTDTQY
TRBV28	TRBJ2-7	ASRWVNQDEQY
TRBV7-9	TRBJ2-3	ASSLVLASETDTQY
TRBV7-3	TRBJ2-7	ASSPLAGQYEQY
TRBV5-4	TRBJ2-6	ASSPTGGGANVLT
TRBV5-8	TRBJ1-5	ASSLTTHSNQPQH
TRBV7-8	TRBJ2-5	ASSPHPGGPSETQY
TRBV5-5	TRBJ2-7	ASSAGQGVSEQY
TRBV28	TRBJ1-5	ASSPGSWPQH
TRBV11-2	TRBJ2-1	ASSLAGGPWEQF
TRBV19	TRBJ2-1	ASSGPLGGSYNEQF
TRBV19	TRBJ2-7	ASSTGSYEQY
TRBV19	TRBJ2-7	ASSTDGSSYEQY
TRBV9	TRBJ2-2	ASSMTRGELF
TRBV19	TRBJ1-4	ASSILGTENEKLF
TRBV7-9	TRBJ2-7	ASSMTGLGVYEQY
TRBV11-2	TRBJ2-7	ASTPWQGANYEQY
TRBV11-3	TRBJ2-7	ASSLSGYEQY
TRBV10-3	TRBJ1-2	AISDGGVYGYT
TRBV28	TRBJ1-2	ASSFIGIGYGYT
TRBV27	TRBJ1-2	ASSFSGGSYGYT
TRBV5-4	TRBJ2-7	ASSLPQGGYEQY
TRBV5-1	TRBJ1-2	ASSEGGYGYT
TRBV28	NA	ASSLINEQY
TRBV7-9	TRBJ2-1	ASSETNSYNEQF
TRBV9	TRBJ2-1	ASSTDYNEQF
TRBV11-3	TRBJ2-2	ASSSFSGINTGELF
TRBV5-4	TRBJ2-1	ASSLGEYNEQF
TRBV7-9	TRBJ2-2	ATGQTNTGELF
TRBV5-4	TRBJ2-3	ASSLTGITDTQY
TRBV4-1	TRBJ1-2	ASSQDYDRTAPNYGYT
TRBV7-9	TRBJ2-2	ASSSPDRIIAGELF
TRBV11-3	TRBJ2-7	ASSLDPSYEQY
TRBV11-3	TRBJ2-3	ASSSQQGADTQY
TRBV27	TRBJ2-7	ASSILAGGGSYEQY
TRBV10-2	TRBJ2-7	ASSESDGYEQY
TRBV4-3	TRBJ2-1	ASSRTESSYNEQF
TRBV6-5	TRBJ2-7	ASSLQGTGGEQY
TRBV11-2	TRBJ2-3	ASSPDRATDTQY
TRBV7-2	TRBJ2-5	ASSLALSGRAFNQETQY
TRBV9	TRBJ1-2	ASSAGTLNYGYT
TRBV27	TRBJ2-7	ASSFAGDSYEQY
TRBV6-5	TRBJ2-7	ASSPGTTLYEQY
TRBV5-1	TRBJ2-5	ASSPGQGEETQY
TRBV4-1	TRBJ1-5	ASSPQGSNSNQPQH
TRBV7-9	TRBJ1-1	ASSPRDRMNTEAF